One and the same sample provided the 5 T cell receptor beta chains below, sequenced in a study of post-analysis software for immune sequencing data. Overall study results and limits: Among roughly five TRBV segments more frequent in patients than controls were TRBV5-6, TRBV5-1 and TRBV20-1.

Unique molecular identifiers were built into the TCR beta cDNA libraries. TCRdb itself ran the PCR reads through MiXCR, one entry per CDR3 protein. The table has about 800,000 distinct CDR3 sequences, roughly 27% seen once. Antigens of these TCRs are unknown. The specimen was blood. These receptors all stem from a girl aged 5-17 years with multiple sclerosis.

The chain carries TRBV6-5 and TRBJ2-5; D gene uncertain. Between the trimmed V and J ends, which lost 2 bases and 5 bases, there was a span of 9 bases. The CDR3 length is 13 residues. Per germline, CDR1 MNHEY and CDR2 SVGAGI. The CDR3 spells CASSYRLGETQYF. The CDR3 bases are TGTGCCAGCAGTTACCGCCTAGGGGAGACCCAGTACTTC.

In regard to this clonotype: The junction and the germline gene differ at one end; a read error may be behind it. This chain connects TRBV5-1 to TRBJ2-3; TRBD2 agrees at 15 bases. The CDR3 spans 19 residues. Germline CDR1 reads SGHRS; CDR2 reads YFSETQ. The CDR3 sequence: CVSSSGLAGGPASTDTQYF. The CDR3 DNA follows: TGCGTCAGCAGCTCCGGACTAGCGGGAGGGCCGGCTTCGACAGATACGCAGTATTTT.

This clonotype was seen more than once but under ten times. The V and J genes are TRBV6-5 and TRBJ2-1; weak D call: TRBD2 (5 bases). CDR1 and CDR2 (germline): MNHEY, SVGAGI. CDR3 length equals 14 residues. V was cut by 1 base and J by 9 bases, with 13 bases left in between. CDR3 DNA: TGTGCCAGCAGTTACTTCCCCGGCGGAGGTGAGCAGTTCTTC. This gives the protein CASSYFPGGGEQFF.

This rearrangement joins TRBV20-1 to TRBJ1-2; D is undetermined. Germline V lookup: CDR1 DFQATT, CDR2 SNEGSKA (reference sequence). CDR3 size: 16 residues. V lost 6 bases to trimming and J lost 1 base, with 21 bases between them. The CDR3 DNA follows: TGCAGTGCCCCCCCCCACAGAACCGATCGTAACTATGGCTACACCTTC. Protein product: CSAPPHRTDRNYGYTF.

The V and J genes are TRBV9 and TRBJ2-1, with D maybe TRBD2 (6 bases). CDR1 is SGDLS and CDR2 is YYNGEE in the germline V gene. This CDR3 is built from 13 residues. Trimming pared 6 bases from V and 12 bases from J, leaving 19 bases between. CDR3 coding DNA: TGTGCCAGCAACGACGGAGGGGCCCTCGGGCAGTTCTTC. As protein: CASNDGGALGQFF.